This TCR beta chain was sequenced for a study of blood T cells in healthy people across ages. Study as a whole: With template switching, about one barcoded beta molecule was captured per two T cells.

Points from the study as a whole: Greater diversity and more naive CD4+ cells were seen in long-lived donors than in aged donors.

A second roughly 7 to 11 cycle PCR used barcoded and J-beta primers. TCRdb recomputed calls from the 5' RACE reads with MiXCR, one row per CDR3 protein. The sample has hundreds of thousands of distinct CDR3 sequences; roughly a quarter are singletons. Trimming removed 1 base from V and 2 bases from J; junction bases left unmatched: 8. The CDR3 contains 16 residues. CDR1 and CDR2 (germline): SGHTA, FQGNSA. As regards this clonotype: No antigen is known for it.

The same sample was also studied in work on T cells of mothers and their children.

The origin of this receptor is a boy between 2 and 10 years old in good health. Source material: blood. The J gene is TRBJ2-7, the V gene TRBV7-2, with TRBD1 identical over 7 bases. The CDR3 nucleotides read TGTGCCAGCAGCTTAGGGGGCAGGGGGACCACCTACGAGCAGTACTTC. Residues: CASSLGGRGTTYEQYF.